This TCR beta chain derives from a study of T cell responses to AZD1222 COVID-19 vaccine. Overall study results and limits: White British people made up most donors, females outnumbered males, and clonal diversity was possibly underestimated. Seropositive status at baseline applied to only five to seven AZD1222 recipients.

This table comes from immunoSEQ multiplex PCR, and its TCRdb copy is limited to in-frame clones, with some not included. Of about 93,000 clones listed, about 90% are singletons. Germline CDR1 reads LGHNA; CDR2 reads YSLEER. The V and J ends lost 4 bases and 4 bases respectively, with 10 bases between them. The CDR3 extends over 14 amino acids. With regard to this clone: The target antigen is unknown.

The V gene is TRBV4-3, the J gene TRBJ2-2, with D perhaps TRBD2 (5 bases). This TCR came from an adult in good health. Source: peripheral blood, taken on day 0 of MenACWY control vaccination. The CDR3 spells CASSRIGGTGELFF. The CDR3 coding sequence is TGCGCCAGCAGCCGAATTGGAGGCACCGGGGAGCTGTTTTTT.